These T cell receptor beta chains were read from a single sample in a study of blood T cells in healthy people across ages. MiXCR, run by TCRdb on the 5' RACE reads, gives a single entry per CDR3 protein. The table includes about 900,000 distinct CDR3 sequences, roughly 52% detected once. Material for sequencing was blood. The receptor source for this set is a man aged 30 to 39 in good health. Each CDR3 is given with its conserved first and last residue. A D gene is named only where the DNA matches it firmly. Size values are once, few and many counts, or a class for expanded clones, and some rows have none.

TRBD2	TRBV6-5	NA	TRBJ2-3	TGTGCCAGCAGTTCTCTAGCGGGGGTGATCACAGATACGCAGTATTTT	CASSSLAGVITDTQYF
NA	TRBV2	NA	TRBJ1-6	TGTGCCAGCAGTGTTCAACCAGGGGATAATTCACCCCTCCACTTT	CASSVQPGDNSPLHF
NA	TRBV6-5	few	TRBJ2-3	TGTGCCAGCGCTACCGCCAGGAGCACAGATACGCAGTATTTT	CASATARSTDTQYF
NA	TRBV4-1	NA	TRBJ1-4	TGCGCCAGCAGCTTTCAGCCCGGGACGGTGGAAAAACTGTTTTTT	CASSFQPGTVEKLFF
NA	TRBV4-1	few	TRBJ2-1	TGCGCCAGCAGTCAACAGGGTAATAGGTACAATGAGCAGTTCTTC	CASSQQGNRYNEQFF
NA	TRBV29-1	NA	TRBJ1-4	TGCAGCGTTGAACGGGGTGGGAAGCTGTTTTTT	CSVERGGKLFF
NA	TRBV20-1	few	TRBJ2-4	TGCAGTGCTAGAGGTCATACATTAGCCAAAAACATTCAGTACTTC	CSARGHTLAKNIQYF
NA	TRBV10-3	NA	TRBJ2-2	TGTGCCATCAGTGAAGAGGGGACCGGGGAGCTGTTTTTT	CAISEEGTGELFF
NA	TRBV20-1	NA	TRBJ2-5	TGCAGTGCTAGAGATGCGCCGGGGGAGACTCAGTACTTC	CSARDAPGETQYF
NA	TRBV5-8	few	TRBJ2-1	TGTGCCAGCAGCTCTCGGTCCGGGTCGGACAATGAGCAGTTCTTC	CASSSRSGSDNEQFF
NA	TRBV7-2	NA	TRBJ2-3	TGTGCCAGCAGCCAACGGGGTAGCGATACGCAGTATTTT	CASSQRGSDTQYF
NA	TRBV7-2	few	TRBJ2-3	TGTGCCAGCAGCTTAGATCAGGGCGGCACAGATACGCAGTATTTT	CASSLDQGGTDTQYF
NA	TRBV25-1	NA	TRBJ2-7	TGTGCCAGCAGTGCGCGGACTGAGACCTACGAGCAGTACTTC	CASSARTETYEQYF
TRBD1	TRBV6-1	NA	TRBJ2-1	TGTGCCAGCAGTGAATGGGGACAGGGATACAATGAGCAGTTCTTC	CASSEWGQGYNEQFF
NA	TRBV21-1	NA	TRBJ1-4	TGTGCCAGCAGCAGTCGACCGGGACAGGGGACTGAAAAACTGTTTTTT	CASSSRPGQGTEKLFF
TRBD2	TRBV7-2	few	TRBJ2-1	TGTGCCAGCAGCCCTCCGGGACTAGCGGGGGGCAAGTTTCAGTTCTTC	CASSPPGLAGGKFQFF
TRBD2	TRBV4-1	many	TRBJ2-5	TGCGCCAGCAGCCAACTGGGAGGGAGGACCCAGTACTTC	CASSQLGGRTQYF
NA	TRBV7-2	NA	TRBJ2-2	TGTGCCAGCAGTGTGATGGCGGGGAACACCGGGGAGCTGTTTTTT	CASSVMAGNTGELFF
NA	TRBV15	few	TRBJ1-6	TGTGCCACCAGCAGAGATCCGGGCGGTAATTCACCCCTCCACTTT	CATSRDPGGNSPLHF
NA	TRBV20-1	few	TRBJ1-5	TGCAGTGCTAGAGATCCAGGGTCAAAGGGGAATCAGCCCCAGCATTTT	CSARDPGSKGNQPQHF
NA	TRBV3-1	few	TRBJ2-7	TGTGCCAGCAGCCAAGATATGACAGCCACCTACGAGCAGTACTTC	CASSQDMTATYEQYF
TRBD2	TRBV7-9	once	TRBJ2-5	TGTGCCAGCAGCTTACCTGAAAGCGGGGGGCAAGAGACCCAGTACTTC	CASSLPESGGQETQYF
NA	TRBV12-3/TRBV12-4	NA	TRBJ2-3	TGTGCCAGCAGCGGCTGGTCCGGGACTGGCGCAGATACGCAGTATTTT	CASSGWSGTGADTQYF
NA	TRBV20-1	NA	TRBJ2-7	TGCAGTCAGGGAGGTAGCTACGAGCAGTACTTC	CSQGGSYEQYF
TRBD1	TRBV4-3	NA	TRBJ1-2	TGCGCCAGCAGCCAAACACAGGGGTTTCTCTATGGCTACACCTTC	CASSQTQGFLYGYTF
TRBD2	TRBV25-1	NA	TRBJ2-7	TGTGCCAGAATGGGGGGGGGCTCCTACGAGCAGTACTTC	CARMGGGSYEQYF
NA	TRBV6-2/TRBV6-3	few	TRBJ2-2	TGTGCCAGCACGTACACTTCCACCGGGGAGCTGTTTTTT	CASTYTSTGELFF
TRBD1	TRBV29-1	NA	TRBJ2-7	TGCAGCGTCGGGACAGGGGCCAATGAGCAGTACTTC	CSVGTGANEQYF
NA	TRBV7-2	many	TRBJ2-1	TGTGCCAGCAGCTTAGGGCCCCAGAGCAATGAGCAGTTCTTC	CASSLGPQSNEQFF
NA	TRBV20-1	NA	TRBJ2-5	TGCAGTGCTTACGAAGTGTTTACCCAAGAGACCCAGTACTTC	CSAYEVFTQETQYF
NA	TRBV28	NA	TRBJ1-2	TGTGCCAGCAAAGGTCCAGGGTTAGTTAACTATGGCTACACCTTC	CASKGPGLVNYGYTF
TRBD1	TRBV12-3/TRBV12-4	NA	TRBJ2-1	TGTGCCAGCACTAAGTCCGGGACAGGGGGCCTCAATGAGCAGTTCTTC	CASTKSGTGGLNEQFF
NA	TRBV7-2	once	TRBJ2-1	TGTGCCAGCAGCCCAAACGTGAACAGTGAGCAGTTCTTC	CASSPNVNSEQFF
TRBD2	TRBV27	few	TRBJ2-1	TGTGCCAGCAGTTTGACTAGCGGGGCCCTCAATGAGCAGTTCTTC	CASSLTSGALNEQFF
NA	TRBV7-9	few	TRBJ1-1	TGTGCCAGCAGCTTATGGGATCTGAACACTGAAGCTTTCTTT	CASSLWDLNTEAFF
NA	TRBV4-2	NA	TRBJ1-5	TGTGCCAGCAGCTCCGGACAGAGGGATCAGCCCCAGCATTTT	CASSSGQRDQPQHF
NA	TRBV7-2	NA	TRBJ2-5	TGTGCCAGCAGCCCTGACTGGACCCAAGAGACCCAGTACTTC	CASSPDWTQETQYF
NA	TRBV20-1	NA	TRBJ2-3	TGCAGTGCTAGATCTGCGGGACCGGGGAATACGCAGTATTTT	CSARSAGPGNTQYF
TRBD2	TRBV5-4	NA	TRBJ2-1	TGTGCCCTGGGATGGCGGGGGGGCGATGAGCAGTTCTTC	CALGWRGGDEQFF
NA	TRBV4-3	NA	TRBJ2-3	TGCGCCAGCAGCCAACTAGCACAGGGTCAAGATACGCAGTATTTT	CASSQLAQGQDTQYF
NA	TRBV2	NA	TRBJ2-5	TGTGCCAGCAGTGAAAGGGCTTTCCAAGGGACCCAGTACTTC	CASSERAFQGTQYF
NA	TRBV29-1	many	TRBJ2-1	TGCAGCGTTGAGACTAGTCACGGAACTGAGCAGTTCTTC	CSVETSHGTEQFF
NA	TRBV6-1	NA	TRBJ1-4	TGTGCCAGCAGTGAACCGGGACGAGGACGGTCTAATGAAAAACTGTTTTTT	CASSEPGRGRSNEKLFF
NA	TRBV15	few	TRBJ1-1	TGTGCCACCAGCAGAGATCGGACAGCTACGAACACTGAAGCTTTCTTT	CATSRDRTATNTEAFF
NA	TRBV4-1	few	TRBJ1-2	TGCGCCAGCAGCCAAGAAGTAACCGGATATGGCTACACCTTC	CASSQEVTGYGYTF
TRBD2	TRBV11-1	few	TRBJ2-5	TGTGCCAGCAGCTTAGGACTAGCGTCGGTGACCCAGTACTTC	CASSLGLASVTQYF
TRBD2	TRBV7-2	NA	TRBJ2-5	TGTGCCAGCAGCTCCGGACTAGCGGGGGTAGAGACCCAGTACTTC	CASSSGLAGVETQYF
NA	TRBV7-9	many	TRBJ1-4	TGTGCCAGCAGCTCACAAGGGGAAAAACTGTTTTTT	CASSSQGEKLFF
NA	TRBV6-1	NA	TRBJ1-2	TGTGCCAGCAGGATAGGCCTAACAGTTAACTATGGCTACACCTTC	CASRIGLTVNYGYTF
TRBD2	TRBV2	NA	TRBJ2-1	TGTGCCAGCAGTGGCGGGAGTTGGGGCAATGAGCAGTTCTTC	CASSGGSWGNEQFF
NA	TRBV28	few	TRBJ2-1	TGTGCCAGCTCAGAACAAACTAGTAAGCCGTACAATGAGCAGTTCTTC	CASSEQTSKPYNEQFF
TRBD1	TRBV7-2	NA	TRBJ2-7	TGTGCCAGCAGCACCGGGACAGGACAATCTCTGTACGAGCAGTACTTC	CASSTGTGQSLYEQYF
NA	TRBV7-2	few	TRBJ1-4	TGTGCCAGCAGCTTGGGCAGGGTCGGCAATGAAAAACTGTTTTTT	CASSLGRVGNEKLFF
TRBD1	TRBV3-1	few	TRBJ1-2	TGTGCCAGCAGCCAAGATCGGGACAGGGGGCGAAGCGGCTACACCTTC	CASSQDRDRGRSGYTF
NA	TRBV7-9	NA	TRBJ2-5	TGTGCCAGCAGCGTAGCTCTAGAAGAGACCCAGTACTTC	CASSVALEETQYF
NA	TRBV9	NA	TRBJ1-1	TGTGCCAGCAGCGTAGTGTCAGGGTACACTGAAGCTTTCTTT	CASSVVSGYTEAFF
NA	TRBV4-3	NA	TRBJ1-1	TGCGCCAGCAGCCAAGAATTAGGGATTATGAACACTGAAGCTTTCTTT	CASSQELGIMNTEAFF
NA	TRBV7-2	NA	TRBJ2-5	TGTGCCAGCAGCTTAGCGCCCAGTACTCAAGAGACCCAGTACTTC	CASSLAPSTQETQYF
NA	TRBV5-1	NA	TRBJ1-2	TGCGCCAGCAGCCAGGCATCATTGAACTATGGCTACACCTTC	CASSQASLNYGYTF
TRBD1	TRBV12-3/TRBV12-4	NA	TRBJ2-5	TGTGCCAGCAACAGGGGGCAAGGGGAGACCCAGTACTTC	CASNRGQGETQYF